A selection of T cell receptor beta chains follows, all from one sample in a study of type 1 regulatory T cells. Their target antigens are unknown. In TCRdb, the reads were re-called with MiXCR into one record per CDR3 protein. Of 60,000 to 70,000 distinct CDR3 sequences in the sample, nearly 50% are singletons; the top ten hold roughly 2.2%. The sequenced material came from cultured non-Tr1 T cells, either the whole culture or a sorted T cell fraction (not recorded which). Receptors were obtained from a human donor in good health. Both conserved end residues are part of each CDR3.

V,CDR3
TRBV6-1,CASIEGSSYNSPLHF
TRBV12-3/TRBV12-4,CASSLVESWDGFGSVNTEAFF
TRBV29-1,CSLPQEAHMAGPQHF
TRBV2,CASRSGPGANVLTF
TRBV29-1,CSVEVAGLNTEAFF
TRBV18,CASSPRLTDTQYF
TRBV15,CATSREGVRSQGTQYF
TRBV6-6,CASSYVTGGTDTQYF
TRBV15,CATSRGWGADNEQFF
TRBV5-4,CASSFLAGGSREQYF
TRBV7-9,CASSLVSLRIGTGELFF
TRBV5-1,CASSIGQGWTEAFF
TRBV4-1,CASSQGGASGRDLHF
TRBV4-2,CASSRAVESKNIQYF
TRBV12-3/TRBV12-4,CASRAGQRLFEKLFF
TRBV12-3/TRBV12-4,CASSRPTSSDTQYF
TRBV6-6,CASSYPITYNEQFF
TRBV7-2,CASSSRQGNQPQHF
TRBV20-1,CSGQRGDANTGELFF
TRBV20-1,CSATHGTASNQPQHF
TRBV5-1,CASSLSGSTSDEQYF
TRBV5-1,CASSYAAGVNQETQYF
TRBV2,CASSEEVYQPQHF
TRBV10-3,CAIGGTGETKNIQYF
TRBV12-3/TRBV12-4,CASSLGLALTGELFF
TRBV5-1,CASRRGVWTDTQYF
TRBV12-3/TRBV12-4,CASSKDRGEQPQHF
TRBV12-3/TRBV12-4,CASSPRQETQYF